This T cell receptor (beta chain) was captured by sequencing in a study of a mutant IDH1 vaccine in newly diagnosed glioma (dated by TCRdb to about 2021). For context, the study as a whole: Patients received eight vaccinations in weeks 1, 3, 5, 7, 11, 15, 19 and 23, corresponding to visits V03 through V10. Vaccination began 4-6 weeks after radiotherapy alone, or alongside temozolomide cycles in the chemotherapy-containing groups. Peripheral blood was collected at six visits: V03 (baseline), V05, V07, V10, V12 and V13. Before enrollment, patients had received standard therapy of radiotherapy alone, temozolomide alone, or radiochemotherapy with temozolomide; most received the combination. For exploratory analyses, about 25 treated patients had longitudinal TCRB deep sequencing done wherever samples were available. The approximately 29 treated patients were around 60% male and roughly 40% female, with a mean age of around 40 years.

As regards this clone: This receptor's antigen is unknown. One base away there is no much larger clone; base qualities are not given.

Read against the paper, the sample's time point label means: week 11, during vaccination. Each vaccine dose, consisting of 300 ug of a 20-mer mutant IDH1 peptide in Montanide, was administered subcutaneously with topical imiquimod. Donors had newly diagnosed WHO grade 3 or 4 IDH1-mutant astrocytomas with loss of nuclear ATRX. The samples were drawn from NOA16, a multicentre, single-arm, open-label phase I trial in Germany that tested a mutant IDH1 peptide vaccine in humans for the first time. Genomic DNA for TCRB sequencing was extracted from EDTA blood using the DNeasy Blood and Tissue Kit. General conclusions and limits of the study: Vaccine-induced immune responses across multiple MHC alleles were detected in 93.3% of patients. No apparent relationship was observed between pseudoprogression and alterations in the top peripheral T cell clonotypes detected by TCRB sequencing. The authors stated that sample limitations prevented analyses of patient blood samples from being reproduced. Selection of PBMC samples for TCRB deep sequencing was based on availability.

The germline V gene (reference sequence) sets CDR1 to SEHNR and CDR2 to FQNEAQ. Ends trimmed: V by 1 base, J by 3 bases; bases unmatched to a gene: 4. From the cysteine through the phenylalanine, the CDR3 covers 15 amino acids. The DNA shown is the 45-base CDR3, in frame from base 1. Library preparation was by the immunoSEQ multiplex PCR assay. Rearranged TCR beta chain sequences were amplified using the hsTCRB Kit according to the manufacturer's protocol. Sequencing of TCRB libraries was carried out on an Illumina MiSeq. From the authors' description of their analysis: The kit vendor's proprietary platform handled demultiplexing, trimming and gene mapping. TCRdb carries this immuneACCESS record with in-frame sequences only. Its versions omit some clonotypes, under half of them owing to an unresolved V gene in the studies checked, with the rest unexplained. That table furnishes V, J and clone size, whereas the DNA furnished D and trimming. In all, the sample holds 100,000 to 150,000 clones, and about four fifths of those were seen once. 5% to 7% of the sample goes to the ten largest clones.

This material consisted of PBMCs, taken from a glioma patient whose treatment included an IDH1 peptide vaccine. Recombination linked TRBV7-9 to TRBJ2-7, and 9 junction bases match TRBD2. This clonotype originated in a man aged 40-55 years with glioma. The DNA sequence follows: TGTGCCAGCAGCTTAGATTTAGCGGGAGACTACGAGCAGTACTTC. The translation is CASSLDLAGDYEQYF.